This T cell receptor (beta chain) was observed in a study of CD8+ T cells in alopecia areata. Study-wide context: Dosing with tofacitinib proceeded for 6 to 18 months, followed by 6 months off drug.

Treatment: oral pan-JAK inhibitor, 5-10 mg twice daily. Peripheral blood, together with lesional scalp punch biopsies, was collected from alopecia areata patients. Both CD4+ and CD8+ T cells were separated by sorting PBMCs. Germline loops: CDR1 SQVTM, CDR2 ANQGSEA. Trimming removed 4 bases from V and 0 bases from J, with 16 bases in between. This CDR3 spans 15 amino acids. Extracted from the samples, RNA was reverse transcribed into cDNA to serve as the sequencing template. Assay used: immunoSEQ multiplex PCR; TCRdb lists only in-frame clones, some missing. The sample holds around 160,000 clones, less than 70% seen once.

Sample: CD4+ T cells sorted from blood, taken at week 24, from a patient treated with tofacitinib. The chain carries TRBV29-1 and TRBJ2-7; a weak D match, TRBD2 (7 bases). The source of this sequence is a human donor with alopecia areata. The CDR3 DNA reads TGCAGCGTTGGAAGCGGGACAACAGTCTCCTACGAGCAGTACTTC. Translated: CSVGSGTTVSYEQYF.